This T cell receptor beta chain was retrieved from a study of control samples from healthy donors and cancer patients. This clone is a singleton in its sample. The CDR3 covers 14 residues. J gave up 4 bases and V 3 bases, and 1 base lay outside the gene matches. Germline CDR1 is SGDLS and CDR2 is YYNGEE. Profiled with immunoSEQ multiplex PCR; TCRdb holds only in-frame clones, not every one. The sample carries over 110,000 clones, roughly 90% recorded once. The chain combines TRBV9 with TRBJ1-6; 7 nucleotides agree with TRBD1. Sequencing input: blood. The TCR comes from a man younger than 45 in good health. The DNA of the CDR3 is TGTGCCAGCAGCGAGGACAGGTATAATTCACCCCTCCACTTT. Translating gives CASSEDRYNSPLHF.